This is a list of T cell receptor beta chains from one sample in a study of shared clonotypes between healthy human individuals. Here immunoSEQ multiplex PCR was the method, and the copy in TCRdb shows in-frame clones only, minus some. Among roughly 500,000 clones listed, about 79% were seen once. Sequenced input: PBMCs. The receptors shown here come from a woman aged 40 to 55 in good health. Some clones in this sample may be carry-over from other donors' samples. Each CDR3 is given with its conserved first and last residue. A D gene is named only where the DNA matches it firmly. A clone size is listed for some rows: how often the clone was seen (once, few, many), or a class if it is expanded.

cdr3_nt cdr3_aa v_call d_call cdr3_length clone_size j_call
TGTGCCAGCAGTGAAGGGGGGGGAGTGGGAGGTACCGGGGAGCTGTTTTTT CASSEGGGVGGTGELFF TRBV6-4 . 17 . TRBJ2-2
TGTGCCAGCAGTTTACAGGGGGGTGGCTATGGCTACACCTTC CASSLQGGGYGYTF TRBV27 TRBD1 14 . TRBJ1-2
TGTGCCAGCTCCTTAGGGACAGGAAATAACTATGGCTACACCTTC CASSLGTGNNYGYTF TRBV18 TRBD1 15 . TRBJ1-2
TGTGCCAGCAGCGTAGGGCTAGCGGTCTACGAGCAGTACTTC CASSVGLAVYEQYF TRBV9 TRBD2 14 many TRBJ2-7
TGTGCCAGCAGCTTAGAGTGGGAAAAACTGTTTTTT CASSLEWEKLFF TRBV7-3 . 12 . TRBJ1-4
TGTGCCAGCAGTCGGGCCAGCAATCAGCCCCAGCATTTT CASSRASNQPQHF TRBV28 . 13 . TRBJ1-5
TGTGCCAGCAGTTACCGAGGTTACGGGACTACCGATGAGCAGTTCTTC CASSYRGYGTTDEQFF TRBV6-5 TRBD2 16 . TRBJ2-1
TGTGCCAGCAGCCCGCAGGGGGCTGAAGATACGCAGTATTTT CASSPQGAEDTQYF TRBV7-3 TRBD1 14 . TRBJ2-3
TGTGCCAGCAGTGAAAGAGGGCGATATCAGCCCCAGCATTTT CASSERGRYQPQHF TRBV6-1 . 14 . TRBJ1-5
TGTGCCAGCAGTTTTATATTCCCCGGGCGGCCCCGCTCCTACGAGCAGTACTTC CASSFIFPGRPRSYEQYF TRBV28 . 18 many TRBJ2-7
TGTGCCAGCAGCGTAGCGGGTAGGGGGAATGGCTACACCTTC CASSVAGRGNGYTF TRBV9 . 14 . TRBJ1-2
TGTGCCACCAGCAGAGATCTTGGGCGGTCCCTCGGTGAGCAGTTCTTC CATSRDLGRSLGEQFF TRBV15 . 16 . TRBJ2-1
TGTGCCAGCAGCTTAATGACTAGCGGGAGACATGAGACCCAGTACTTC CASSLMTSGRHETQYF TRBV7-9 TRBD2 16 . TRBJ2-5
TGTGCCAGCAGCACAGGAGGAGGGCAAGAGACCCAGTACTTC CASSTGGGQETQYF TRBV7-2 . 14 . TRBJ2-5
TGCGCCAGCAGCTCCTCTTCGACAGGTGGCTATGGCTACACCTTC CASSSSSTGGYGYTF TRBV5-1 . 15 . TRBJ1-2
TGTGCCAGCAGCGTAGGGGGGACGCCAGAAATTCTGTTCTTC CASSVGGTPEILFF TRBV7-2 . 14 . TRBJ2-1
TGCGCCAGCAGCCTAAGGGACAGGGGTCGTCTGGGCCAGCATTTT CASSLRDRGRLGQHF TRBV5-1 TRBD1 15 few TRBJ1-5
TGTGCCAGCTCACCCCCACCTCTAGCGGGAGAATACGAGCAGTACTTC CASSPPPLAGEYEQYF TRBV18 TRBD2 16 . TRBJ2-7
TGTGCCAGCACTCCTAGCGGGAGGGCCTACGAGCAGTACTTC CASTPSGRAYEQYF TRBV27 TRBD2 14 . TRBJ2-7
TGTGCCAGCAGTTTGGGGCGGAGTGAATCTGAAGCTTTCTTT CASSLGRSESEAFF TRBV28 . 14 . TRBJ1-1
TGTGCCAGCAGCCAAGATGGGGACACAGATACGCAGTATTTT CASSQDGDTDTQYF TRBV4-2 . 14 . TRBJ2-3
TGTGCCAGCAGTCCGTCGACAGGATACACTGAAGCTTTCTTT CASSPSTGYTEAFF TRBV28 . 14 . TRBJ1-1
TGTGCCAGTACCGGGGGACAGGGGGGCAATCAGCCCCAGCATTTT CASTGGQGGNQPQHF TRBV19 TRBD1 15 few TRBJ1-5
TGTGCCAGCTCACCCACACAGGCAAACTCTGGAAACACCATATATTTT CASSPTQANSGNTIYF TRBV18 . 16 . TRBJ1-3
TGTGCCAGCAGGGGGACAGATTACACCGGGGAGCTGTTTTTT CASRGTDYTGELFF TRBV27 TRBD1 14 once TRBJ2-2
TGTGCCAGCAGTGAATATCAGCCCCAGCATTTT CASSEYQPQHF TRBV6-1 . 11 few TRBJ1-5
TGTGCCAGCTCACCATCTCGGACTAGCGGGAGGTACACAGATACGCAGTATTTT CASSPSRTSGRYTDTQYF TRBV18 TRBD2 18 . TRBJ2-3
TGTGCCAGTAGTATCTCAGGCTTGAACACCGGGGAGCTGTTTTTT CASSISGLNTGELFF TRBV19 . 15 . TRBJ2-2
TGCGCCAGCAGCTTGGGATCTACGGAGACCCAGTACTTC CASSLGSTETQYF TRBV5-1 . 13 . TRBJ2-5
TGTGCCTGGAGTATTCCGGGACAGCGGTATCTGTTTTTT CAWSIPGQRYLFF TRBV30 TRBD1 13 . TRBJ1-4
TGTGCCAGCAGCCTGGGACTAGCGAGCGATGAGCAGTTCTTC CASSLGLASDEQFF TRBV11-2 TRBD2 14 . TRBJ2-1
TGTGCCAGCAGCTTAGCTTTGGTCGTGGGTGAAAAACTGTTTTTT CASSLALVVGEKLFF TRBV7-2 . 15 once TRBJ1-4
TGCAGCGTGGGAAGGTCAACTAATGAAAAACTGTTTTTT CSVGRSTNEKLFF TRBV29-1 . 13 . TRBJ1-4
TGTGCCAGCAGCGGTAATTCACCCCTCCACTTT CASSGNSPLHF TRBV9 . 11 . TRBJ1-6
TGTGCCAGCAGCTTAAGAGGGGCCGCTGAAGCTTTCTTT CASSLRGAAEAFF TRBV7-3 . 13 once TRBJ1-1
TGTGCCAGTTCGGGACGGTTGAACACTGAAGCTTTCTTT CASSGRLNTEAFF TRBV27 . 13 once TRBJ1-1
TGTGCCAGCAGGCAGCGGGACGGCTACAATGAGCAGTTCTTC CASRQRDGYNEQFF TRBV2 TRBD2 14 few TRBJ2-1
TGTGCCAGCCGTCGAGGGGATGAGGGCTACACCTTC CASRRGDEGYTF TRBV2 . 12 few TRBJ1-2
TGTGCCAGCTCCCCAGGGGGGTACAATGAGCAGTTCTTC CASSPGGYNEQFF TRBV7-9 . 13 . TRBJ2-1
TGTGCCAGCAGAAGACAGGGGGGGTCCTACGAGCAGTACTTC CASRRQGGSYEQYF TRBV27 TRBD1 14 . TRBJ2-7
TGTGCCAGCAGCTTAGGTTGGGGGGCTAGCGACCAAGAGACCCAGTACTTC CASSLGWGASDQETQYF TRBV7-2 . 17 once TRBJ2-5
TGTGCCAGCAGCGTACAGGGGGACCTTTCCTACGAGCAGTACTTC CASSVQGDLSYEQYF TRBV9 TRBD1 15 . TRBJ2-7
TGTGCCAGCTCCCAACAGGGCACTGAAGCTTTCTTT CASSQQGTEAFF TRBV18 . 12 . TRBJ1-1
TGTGCAAGTCGCTTAACAGGGGGCCCCGGGGAGCTGTTTTTT CASRLTGGPGELFF TRBV12-2 . 14 . TRBJ2-2
TGCGCCAGCAGCTTAACCTCCCCCTACAGGGCGAACACCGGGGAGCTGTTTTTT CASSLTSPYRANTGELFF TRBV5-1 . 18 . TRBJ2-2
TGTGCCTGGAGTGCGAACCGGGACAGGTTGGATAACATTGTGGGGACAGGTAGCAATCAGCCCCAGCATTTT CAWSANRDRLDNIVGTGSNQPQHF TRBV30 TRBD1 24 . TRBJ1-5
TGTGCCACCAGCAGAGACCTAGGGACAGTCGGCAATCAGCCCCAGCATTTT CATSRDLGTVGNQPQHF TRBV15 TRBD1 17 . TRBJ1-5
TGTGCCAGCAGCTGGACTAGCGGGAGTTCCAATGAGCAGTTCTTC CASSWTSGSSNEQFF TRBV7-2 TRBD2 15 many TRBJ2-1
TGTGCCAGCAGCACTTACCCTGGCCGGGTGGATGGCTACACCTTC CASSTYPGRVDGYTF TRBV7-3 . 15 many TRBJ1-2
TGTGCCAGCAGCGCCAGGACAGGGCCCAACACCGGGGAGCTGTTTTTT CASSARTGPNTGELFF TRBV9 TRBD1 16 . TRBJ2-2
TGTGCCAGCAGCTTGGGGGGAGAAAGGCAAGAGACCCAGTACTTC CASSLGGERQETQYF TRBV5-5 . 15 once TRBJ2-5
TGTGCCAGCAGCTTAGGTGCGATTGGACAGGGTTATGGCTACACCTTC CASSLGAIGQGYGYTF TRBV7-3 TRBD1 16 . TRBJ1-2
TGTGCCAGCAGTACGCAGGGTTGGCAGTACTTC CASSTQGWQYF TRBV6-6 . 11 . TRBJ2-7
TGTGCCAGCAGCTTGTTGGGGCCCAGACTCACAGATACGCAGTATTTT CASSLLGPRLTDTQYF TRBV5-6 . 16 . TRBJ2-3